The 8 T cell receptor beta chains below were found in one sample sequenced in a study of metastatic and nonmetastatic thyroid tumors. TCRdb called clones again from the PCR reads with MiXCR. The sample has about 30,000 clones; 20% to 30% are singletons. None of the patients had undergone any treatment ahead of thyroid surgery. The sequenced sample was blood. The receptors come from a female donor with papillary thyroid cancer or a benign thyroid nodule (not recorded which). Some clones in this sample may be carry-over from other donors' samples.

The chain joins TRBV24-1 to TRBJ1-5; D is undetermined. The germline CDR1 and CDR2 sequences are KGHDR and SFDVKD. Deletions cut 1 base from V and 1 base from J, with 4 bases between. The CDR3 has 14 residues. The CDR3 protein is CATSDFESNQPQHF. The CDR3 nucleotides are TGTGCCACCAGTGATTTTGAGAGCAATCAGCCCCAGCATTTT.

In this sample, this clone is medium-sized. The chain is built from TRBV27 and TRBJ2-1; possible D gene TRBD2, 5 bases. Trimming cost V 2 bases and J 6 bases, with 20 bases left between them. The CDR3 loop spans 17 amino acids. Germline CDR1 and CDR2: MNHEY and SMNVEV (reference sequence). The CDR3 loop reads CASSLVLAGPRGNEQFF. Written as DNA, the CDR3 is TGTGCCAGCAGTTTAGTGCTCGCCGGACCCCGGGGCAATGAGCAGTTCTTC.

Many counts were recorded for this clone. J is TRBJ1-5 and V is TRBV19; 9 nucleotides align to TRBD1. This CDR3 has 15 residues. V gave up 6 bases and J gave up 6 bases; unmatched junction bases: 9. The V gene's germline CDR1 is LNHDA and CDR2 SQIVND (reference sequence). The CDR3 bases are TGTGCCAGTAGAAGGGACAGGGACCCTTTTCAGCCCCAGCATTTT. It specifies CASRRDRDPFQPQHF.

V is TRBV7-8 and J is TRBJ2-1, with D tentatively TRBD2 (5 bases). Trimming took off 5 bases at V and 6 bases at J, with 11 bases between the two ends. CDR1 and CDR2 from the germline V gene are SGHVS and FQNEAQ. CDR3 length equals 13 residues. The CDR3 sequence: CASSGREINEQFF. In nucleotides, the CDR3 is TGTGCCAGCAGCGGGAGAGAGATCAATGAGCAGTTCTTC.

This clone was detected only a few times. One end of the junction is discordant with germline, which a read error may explain. V is TRBV24-1 and J is TRBJ2-1; D assignment may be TRBD1 or TRBD2 (5 bases each). Germline lookup yields CDR1 KGHDR and CDR2 SFDVKD. This CDR3 spans 12 amino acids. DNA for the CDR3: TGTGCCACCAGTGGCTGGGGGAATGATCAGTTCTTC. Protein: CATSGWGNDQFF.

The genes are TRBV30 and TRBJ2-6, with D hard to call. CDR3 length equals 14 residues. V was shortened by 5 bases and J by 0 bases, with 8 bases between the two germline ends. Germline assignment: CDR1 GTSNPN and CDR2 SVGIG (reference sequence). The CDR3 loop is CAWDGPSGANVLTF. As DNA, the CDR3 is TGTGCCTGGGACGGACCCTCTGGGGCCAACGTCCTGACTTTC. The whole variable domain, filled in from reference TRBV30 and TRBJ2-6, reads SQTIHQWPATLVQPVGSPLSLECTVEGTSNPNLYWYRQAAGRGLQLLFYSVGIGQISSEVPQNLSASRPQDRQFILSSKKLLLSDSGFYLCAWDGPSGANVLTFGAGSRLTVL.

This clone was seen at least ten times. The CDR3 loop reads CASSLSLSGWETQYF. The CDR3 coding sequence is TGTGCCAGCAGCTTAAGCCTATCCGGGTGGGAGACCCAGTACTTC. The chain carries TRBV11-2 and TRBJ2-5; D remains unclear. The CDR3 sequence is 15 residues long. V dropped 2 bases and J dropped 5 bases, with 15 bases sitting between them. Germline V gives CDR1 SGHAT, CDR2 FQNNGV.

This clone was detected ten times or more. This chain uses TRBV19 with TRBJ2-5; 10 nucleotides agree with TRBD2. With 5 bases clipped from V and 5 bases from J, the junction kept 5 bases outside the gene matches. The CDR3 is 14 residues long. Germline V gene lookup returns CDR1 LNHDA and CDR2 SQIVND (reference sequence). CDR3 protein: CASSRTSGKETQYF. DNA for the CDR3: TGTGCCAGTAGTCGTACTAGCGGGAAGGAGACCCAGTACTTC.